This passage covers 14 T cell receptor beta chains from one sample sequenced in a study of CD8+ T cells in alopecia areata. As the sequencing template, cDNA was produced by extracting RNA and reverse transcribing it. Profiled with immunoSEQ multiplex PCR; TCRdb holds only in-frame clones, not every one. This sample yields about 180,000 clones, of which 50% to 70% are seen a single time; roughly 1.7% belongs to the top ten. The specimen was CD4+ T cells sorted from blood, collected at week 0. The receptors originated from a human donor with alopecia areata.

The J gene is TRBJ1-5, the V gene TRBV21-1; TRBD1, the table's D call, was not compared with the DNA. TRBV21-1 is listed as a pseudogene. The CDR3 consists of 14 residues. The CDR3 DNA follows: TGTGCCAGCAGAACAGGGGTCCCTAATCAGCCCCAGCATTTT. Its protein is CASRTGVPNQPQHF.

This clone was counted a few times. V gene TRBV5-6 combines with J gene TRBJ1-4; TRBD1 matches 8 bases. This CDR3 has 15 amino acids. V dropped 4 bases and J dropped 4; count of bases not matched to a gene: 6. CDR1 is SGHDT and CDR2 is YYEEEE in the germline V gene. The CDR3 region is CASSPTDRDNEKLFF. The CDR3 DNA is TGTGCCAGCAGCCCGACGGACAGGGATAATGAAAAACTGTTTTTT.

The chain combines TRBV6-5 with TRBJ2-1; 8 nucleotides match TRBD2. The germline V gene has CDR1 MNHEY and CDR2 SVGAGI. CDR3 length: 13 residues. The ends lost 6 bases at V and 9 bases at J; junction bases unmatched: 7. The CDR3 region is CASSRGGRSEQFF. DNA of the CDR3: TGTGCCAGCAGCCGGGGGGGCCGGAGTGAGCAGTTCTTC.

The CDR3 nucleotides are TGCAGCGCAAACCGTCTAGGATCGGCCGGGGAGCTGTTTTTT. The encoded protein is CSANRLGSAGELFF. This rearrangement joins TRBV29-1 to TRBJ2-2; the D is unclear. CDR3 length: 14 amino acids. In germline, CDR1 is SQVTM, CDR2 ANQGSEA. Trimming left V 7 bases short and J 6 bases short, with 18 bases between.

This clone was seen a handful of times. CDR3 amino acids: CASSDLGVSEAFF. The DNA of the CDR3 is TGTGCCAGCAGTGATCTAGGGGTATCTGAAGCTTTCTTT. The chain recombines TRBV25-1 with TRBJ1-1; TRBD1 might be the D (5 bases). This CDR3 has 13 amino acids. Trimming left V 3 bases short and J 6 bases short, with 11 bases between. Germline lookup yields CDR1 MGHDK and CDR2 SYGVNS.

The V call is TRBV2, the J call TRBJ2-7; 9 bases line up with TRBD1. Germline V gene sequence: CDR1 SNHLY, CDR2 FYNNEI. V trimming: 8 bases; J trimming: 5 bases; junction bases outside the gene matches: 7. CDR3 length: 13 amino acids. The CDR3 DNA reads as TGTGCCAGCCGGACAGGGGTGAGCGACGAGCAGTACTTC. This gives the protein CASRTGVSDEQYF.

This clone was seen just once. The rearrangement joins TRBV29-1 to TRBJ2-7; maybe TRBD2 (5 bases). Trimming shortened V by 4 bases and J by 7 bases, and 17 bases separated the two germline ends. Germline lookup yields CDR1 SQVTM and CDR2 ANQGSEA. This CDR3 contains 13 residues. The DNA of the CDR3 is TGCAGCGTTGGTCGAGGACTGACGGAGGAGCAGTACTTC. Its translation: CSVGRGLTEEQYF.

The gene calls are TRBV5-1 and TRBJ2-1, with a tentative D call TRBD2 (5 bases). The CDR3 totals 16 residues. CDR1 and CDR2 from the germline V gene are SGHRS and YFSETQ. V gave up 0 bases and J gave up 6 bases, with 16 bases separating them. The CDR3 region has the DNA TGCGCCAGCAGCTTGGCCTCGGCAGGTGGAGGCAATGAGCAGTTCTTC. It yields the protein CASSLASAGGGNEQFF.

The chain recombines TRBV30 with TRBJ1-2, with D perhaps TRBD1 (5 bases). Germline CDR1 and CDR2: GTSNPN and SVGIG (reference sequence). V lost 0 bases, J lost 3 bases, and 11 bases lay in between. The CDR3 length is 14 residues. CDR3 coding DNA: TGTGCCTGGAGTGTACTCGGGACGCACTATGGCTACACCTTC. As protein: CAWSVLGTHYGYTF.

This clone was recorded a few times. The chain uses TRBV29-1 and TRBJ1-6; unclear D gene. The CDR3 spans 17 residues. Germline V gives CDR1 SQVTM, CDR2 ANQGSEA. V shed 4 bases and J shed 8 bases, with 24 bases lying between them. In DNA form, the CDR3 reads TGCAGCGTTGTTGAGTTAGCACCGTCCTCCGAATATTCACCCCTCCACTTT. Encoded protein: CSVVELAPSSEYSPLHF.

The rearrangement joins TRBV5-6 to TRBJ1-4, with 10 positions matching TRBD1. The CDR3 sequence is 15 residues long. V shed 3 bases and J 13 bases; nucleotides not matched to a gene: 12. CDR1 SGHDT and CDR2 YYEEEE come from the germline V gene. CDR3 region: CASSSKGDRGWPLFF. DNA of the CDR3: TGTGCCAGCAGCTCAAAGGGGGACAGGGGATGGCCACTGTTTTTT. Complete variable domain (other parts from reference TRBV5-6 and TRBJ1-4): DAGVTQSPTHLIKTRGQQVTLRCSPKSGHDTVSWYQQALGQGPQFIFQYYEEEERQRGNFPDRFSGHQFPNYSSELNVNALLLGDSALYLCASSSKGDRGWPLFFGSGTQLSVL.

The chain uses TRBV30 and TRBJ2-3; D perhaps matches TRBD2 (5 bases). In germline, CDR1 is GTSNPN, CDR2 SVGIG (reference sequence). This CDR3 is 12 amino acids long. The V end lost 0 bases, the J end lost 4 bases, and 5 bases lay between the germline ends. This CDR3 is CAWSVRADTQYF. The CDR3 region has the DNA TGTGCCTGGAGTGTGAGGGCAGATACGCAGTATTTT. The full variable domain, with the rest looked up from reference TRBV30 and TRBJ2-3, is SQTIHQWPATLVQPVGSPLSLECTVEGTSNPNLYWYRQAAGRGLQLLFYSVGIGQISSEVPQNLSASRPQDRQFILSSKKLLLSDSGFYLCAWSVRADTQYFGPGTRLTVL.

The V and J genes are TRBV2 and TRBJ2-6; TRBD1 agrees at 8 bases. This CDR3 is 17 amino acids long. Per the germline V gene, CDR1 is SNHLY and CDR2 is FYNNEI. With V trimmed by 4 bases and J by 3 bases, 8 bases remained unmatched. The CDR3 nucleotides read TGTGCCAGCAGTGTCGATGACAGGGGCGGTGGGGCCAACGTCCTGACTTTC. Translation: CASSVDDRGGGANVLTF.

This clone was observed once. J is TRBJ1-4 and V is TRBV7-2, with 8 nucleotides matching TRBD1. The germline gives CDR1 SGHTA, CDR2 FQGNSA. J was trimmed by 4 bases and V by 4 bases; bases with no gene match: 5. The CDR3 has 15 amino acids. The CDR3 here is CASSYQGALNEKLFF. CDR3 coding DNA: TGTGCCAGCAGCTACCAGGGGGCCCTTAATGAAAAACTGTTTTTT.